Sequencing of this T cell receptor beta chain was carried out in a study of blood T cell repertoires in COVID-19. Whole-study context: PBMCs, B-cell-depleted T cells, or T cells provided the cDNA or gDNA that made up the material.

Original processing methods: It was from reference gene primer amplification that nucleated cell counts were estimated. Assay: immunoSEQ multiplex PCR; the TCRdb copy retains only in-frame clones and omits some. V and J calls and clone size follow that table, whereas D and trimming were derived from the DNA. The sample lists 250,000 or so clones, around 81% seen once, with around 3.6% in the top ten. This CDR3 is 18 amino acids long. With 7 bases clipped from V and 7 bases from J, the junction kept 15 bases outside the gene matches. Germline V gives CDR1 MNHEY, CDR2 SMNVEV (reference sequence). The sample taken for sequencing was PBMCs or T cells enriched from blood (not recorded which). The V call is TRBV27, the J call TRBJ2-2; 13 positions agree with TRBD2. The clonotype originates from a man aged 45 to 65 who had recovered from COVID-19. The CDR3 here is CASISSLLAGGPVGELFF. The CDR3 DNA sequence: TGTGCCAGCATAAGTTCCCTACTAGCGGGAGGGCCGGTCGGGGAGCTGTTTTTT.